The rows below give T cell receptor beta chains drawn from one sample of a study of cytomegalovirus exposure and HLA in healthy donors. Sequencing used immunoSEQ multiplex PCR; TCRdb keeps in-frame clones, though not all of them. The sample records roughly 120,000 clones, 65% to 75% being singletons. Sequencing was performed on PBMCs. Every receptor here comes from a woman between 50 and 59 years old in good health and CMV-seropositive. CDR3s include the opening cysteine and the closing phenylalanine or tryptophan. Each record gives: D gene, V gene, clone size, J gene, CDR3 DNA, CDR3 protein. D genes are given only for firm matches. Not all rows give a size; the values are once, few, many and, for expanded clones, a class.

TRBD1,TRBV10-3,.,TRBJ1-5,TGTGCCATCAGACAGGGGGAGGAAGGACAGCCCCAGCATTTT,CAIRQGEEGQPQHF
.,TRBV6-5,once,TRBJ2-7,TGTGCCAGCAGTTCCGTAGATTCCTACGAGCAGTACTTC,CASSSVDSYEQYF
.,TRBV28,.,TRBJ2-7,TGTGCCAGCAGTTTATCGTTCGAGCAGTACTTC,CASSLSFEQYF
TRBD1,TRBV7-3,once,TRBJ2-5,TGTGCCAGCAGCTTAGGACAGGGAACGGGAGAGACCCAGTACTTC,CASSLGQGTGETQYF
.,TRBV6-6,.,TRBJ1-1,TGTGCCAGCAGGGAACAGGTTCGAGCCGAAGCTTTCTTT,CASREQVRAEAFF
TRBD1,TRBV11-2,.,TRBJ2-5,TGTGCCAGCAGCGAGGGACAGGGAAGGCAAGAGACCCAGTACTTC,CASSEGQGRQETQYF
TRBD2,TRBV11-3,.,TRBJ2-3,TGTGCCAGCAGCTCGGGGACTAGCGGGGGACCGCGCACAGATACGCAGTATTTT,CASSSGTSGGPRTDTQYF
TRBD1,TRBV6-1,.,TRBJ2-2,TGTGCCAGCCACAGGGGGACGAACACCGGGGAGCTGTTTTTT,CASHRGTNTGELFF
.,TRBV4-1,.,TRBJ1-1,TGCGCCAGCAGCCAAGATCGAGAGTCGTTGAAGAACACTGAAGCTTTCTTT,CASSQDRESLKNTEAFF
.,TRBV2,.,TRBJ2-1,TGTGCCAGCACTCTGGGGCCAGTTGCGTACAATGAGCAGTTCTTC,CASTLGPVAYNEQFF
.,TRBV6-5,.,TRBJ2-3,TGTGCCAGCAGCCTACAGGGAGTCACAGATACGCAGTATTTT,CASSLQGVTDTQYF
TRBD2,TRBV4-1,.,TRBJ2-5,TGCGCCAGCAGCCAAGATTGGCCGGGGGGGGAAGAGACCCAGTACTTC,CASSQDWPGGEETQYF
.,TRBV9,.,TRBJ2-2,TGTGCCAGCAGTCGTCAATCAGTGGTCACCGGGGAGCTGTTTTTT,CASSRQSVVTGELFF
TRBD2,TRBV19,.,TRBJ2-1,TGTGCCAGTAGTTTGCCTGGACTAGCGGGGAAAAATGAGCAGTTCTTC,CASSLPGLAGKNEQFF
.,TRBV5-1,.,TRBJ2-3,TGCGCCAGCAGCTTAGCCAATAAAAAAGGGGGAGATACGCAGTATTTT,CASSLANKKGGDTQYF
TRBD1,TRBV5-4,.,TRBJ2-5,TGTGCCAGCAGCCCCCGAACCGGGACAGGGGAGGAGACCCAGTACTTC,CASSPRTGTGEETQYF
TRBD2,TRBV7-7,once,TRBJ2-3,TGTGCCAGCAGCCAGCTAAGCGGGGGCGGCACAGATACGCAGTATTTT,CASSQLSGGGTDTQYF
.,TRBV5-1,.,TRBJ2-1,TGCGCCAGCAGCCTGGAAGGGTCTGAGGGCAATGAGCAGTTCTTC,CASSLEGSEGNEQFF
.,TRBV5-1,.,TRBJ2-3,TGCGCCAGCAGCTTGCTGCGACTAGCAGATACGCAGTATTTT,CASSLLRLADTQYF
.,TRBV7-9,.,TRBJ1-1,TGTGCCAGCAGCTTATTTCAAGGGGCTTTCGAAGCTTTCTTT,CASSLFQGAFEAFF
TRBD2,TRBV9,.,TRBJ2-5,TGTGCCAGCAGCGTAGGGTGGGCTAGCGGGGGCCAAGGGGAAGAGGCCCAGTACTTC,CASSVGWASGGQGEEAQYF
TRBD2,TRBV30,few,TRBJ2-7,TGTGCCTGGAGTTCGACCGGGGGGAACGAGCAGTACTTC,CAWSSTGGNEQYF
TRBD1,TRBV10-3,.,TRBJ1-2,TGTGCCATCAGCCGGGACAGGGACAATGGCTACACCTTC,CAISRDRDNGYTF
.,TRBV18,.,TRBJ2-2,TGTGCCAGCTCACCCCCTGGGCGGGGTAACGGCGGGGAGCTGTTTTTT,CASSPPGRGNGGELFF
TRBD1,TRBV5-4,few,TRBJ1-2,TGTGCCAGCAGCTGGGGACAGGGGGCGCAACGGACTGGCTACACCTTC,CASSWGQGAQRTGYTF
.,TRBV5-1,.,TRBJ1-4,TGCGCCAGCAGCTTGTTCGGGGGGAAAAATGAAAAACTGTTTTTT,CASSLFGGKNEKLFF
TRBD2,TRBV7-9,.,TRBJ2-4,TGTGCCAGCAGCTTAGACGGGGGGGACATTCAGTACTTC,CASSLDGGDIQYF
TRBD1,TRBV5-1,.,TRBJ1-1,TGCGCCAGCAGCAGGACAGGGGGCACTGAAGCTTTCTTT,CASSRTGGTEAFF
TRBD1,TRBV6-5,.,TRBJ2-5,TGTGCCAGCAAAGGACAGGGGGCTCTTGAGACCCAGTACTTC,CASKGQGALETQYF
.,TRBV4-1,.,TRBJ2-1,TGCGCCAGCAGCCCATCCCGGTTGGCGGGGGCCACCCTCTTC,CASSPSRLAGATLF
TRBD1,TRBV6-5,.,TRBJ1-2,TGTGCCAGCAGGGAGACAGGGATAACTAACTATGGCTACACCTTC,CASRETGITNYGYTF
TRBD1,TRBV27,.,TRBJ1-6,TGTGCCAGCAGTTTATATCGGGACAGGGACGGGGGTTATAATTCACCCCTCCACTTT,CASSLYRDRDGGYNSPLHF
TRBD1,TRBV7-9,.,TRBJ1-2,TGTGCCAGCAGTTTGGGACAGGGGGCCGGCTATGGCTACACCTTC,CASSLGQGAGYGYTF
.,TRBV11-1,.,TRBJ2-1,TGTGCCAGCAGCACCCGAACCATAACTAGCATTGAGCAGTTCTTC,CASSTRTITSIEQFF
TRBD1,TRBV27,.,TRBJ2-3,TGTGCCAGCAGTTTATCGCGTCCGGACAGGGGAGATACGCAGTATTTT,CASSLSRPDRGDTQYF
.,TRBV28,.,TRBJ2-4,TGTGCCAGTAAAAGTGGCGGAACCACAGCCAAAAACATTCAGTACTTC,CASKSGGTTAKNIQYF
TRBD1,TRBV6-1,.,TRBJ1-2,TGTGCCAGCAGTGAAGCGGGGGGACAGCCCAACTATGGCTACACCTTC,CASSEAGGQPNYGYTF
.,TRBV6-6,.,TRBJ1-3,TGTGCCAGCAGTTTTACTAGCTCTGGAAACACCATATATTTT,CASSFTSSGNTIYF
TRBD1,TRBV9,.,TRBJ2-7,TGTGCCAGCAGCGGCAGCCGGGACAGGGCCTACGAGCAGTACTTC,CASSGSRDRAYEQYF